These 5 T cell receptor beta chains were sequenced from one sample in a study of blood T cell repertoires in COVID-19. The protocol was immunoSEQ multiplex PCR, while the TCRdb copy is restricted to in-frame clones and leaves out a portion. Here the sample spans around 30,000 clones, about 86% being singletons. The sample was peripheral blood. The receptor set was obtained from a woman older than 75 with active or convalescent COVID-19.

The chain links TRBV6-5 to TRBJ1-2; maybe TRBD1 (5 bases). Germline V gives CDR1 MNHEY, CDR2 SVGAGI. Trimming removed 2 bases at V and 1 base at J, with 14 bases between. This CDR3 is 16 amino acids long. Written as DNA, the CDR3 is TGTGCCAGCAGTTACGGATCAGGGAAGAATAACTATGGCTACACCTTC. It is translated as CASSYGSGKNNYGYTF.

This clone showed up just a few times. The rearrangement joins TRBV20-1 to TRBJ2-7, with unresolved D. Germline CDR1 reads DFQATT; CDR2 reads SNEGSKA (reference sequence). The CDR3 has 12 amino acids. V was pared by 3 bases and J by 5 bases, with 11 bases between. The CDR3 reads CSASPIRDEQYF. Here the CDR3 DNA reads TGCAGTGCTAGTCCTATTAGAGACGAGCAGTACTTC.

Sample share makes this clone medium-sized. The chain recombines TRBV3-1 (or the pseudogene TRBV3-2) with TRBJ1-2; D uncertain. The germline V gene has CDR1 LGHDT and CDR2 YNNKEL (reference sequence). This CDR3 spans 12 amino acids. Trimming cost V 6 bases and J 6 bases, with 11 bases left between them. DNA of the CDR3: TGTGCCAGCAGAAGAGCGCCTCATGGCTACACCTTC. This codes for CASRRAPHGYTF.

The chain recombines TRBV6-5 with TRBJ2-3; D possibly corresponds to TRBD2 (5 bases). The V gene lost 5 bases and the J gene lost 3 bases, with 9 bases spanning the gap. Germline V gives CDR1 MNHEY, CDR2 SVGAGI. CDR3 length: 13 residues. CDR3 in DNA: TGTGCCAGCAGTCCAGGACTGACAGATACGCAGTATTTT. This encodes CASSPGLTDTQYF.

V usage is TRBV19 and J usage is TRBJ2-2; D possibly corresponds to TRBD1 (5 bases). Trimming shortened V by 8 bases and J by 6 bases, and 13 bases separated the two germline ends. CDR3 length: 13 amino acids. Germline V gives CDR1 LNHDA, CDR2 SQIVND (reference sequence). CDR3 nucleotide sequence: TGTGCCAGTGCCCCAGGGTGGCCCGGGGAGCTGTTTTTT. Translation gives CASAPGWPGELFF.